The 28 T cell receptor beta chains reported below all come from one sample, sequenced in a study of cytomegalovirus exposure and HLA in healthy donors. This PCR relied on a set of 60 Vbeta primers and 13 Jbeta primers. Clones were sequenced by immunoSEQ multiplex PCR, and TCRdb holds only the in-frame ones, with some missing. Among under 110,000 clones listed, around 83% were seen once. The sample consisted of PBMCs. The receptor set was obtained from a man aged 30-40 years in good health and CMV-seronegative.

The DNA of the CDR3 is TGTGCCAGCACCTTACAGGGTTCCGGTCAGCCCCAGCATTTT. It specifies CASTLQGSGQPQHF. The rearrangement joins TRBV5-4 to TRBJ1-5, with D possibly matching TRBD1 (6 bases). Trimming removed 6 bases from V and 6 bases from J, with 16 bases in between. The CDR3 loop spans 14 amino acids. The V gene's germline CDR1 is SGHNT and CDR2 YYREEE (reference sequence). Filled out from reference TRBV5-4 and TRBJ1-5, the complete variable domain reads ETGVTQSPTHLIKTRGQQVTLRCSSQSGHNTVSWYQQALGQGPQFIFQYYREEENGRGNFPPRFSGLQFPNYSSELNVNALELDDSALYLCASTLQGSGQPQHFGDGTRLSIL.

This clone was observed a handful of times. The V gene is TRBV5-6, the J gene TRBJ2-3; D is uncertain. Looked up from germline, CDR1 is SGHDT and CDR2 is YYEEEE. The V and J ends lost 5 bases and 1 base respectively, with 14 bases between them. The CDR3 sequence is 15 residues long. CDR3 sequence reads: CASSFDTQGTDTQYF. The DNA of the CDR3 is TGTGCCAGCAGTTTTGACACTCAAGGCACAGATACGCAGTATTTT.

The rearrangement joins TRBV7-2 to TRBJ1-5; TRBD1 aligns across 8 bases. The CDR3 runs 15 residues. Trimming took 1 base from V and 5 from J; bases not matched to a gene: 4. Germline V gene data show CDR1 as SGHTA and CDR2 as FQGNSA. The CDR3, as DNA: TGTGCCAGCAGCTTAGGACAGGGGATGGATCAGCCCCAGCATTTT. Translation gives CASSLGQGMDQPQHF.

In its sample, this clone was seen a few times. Other DNA sequences of this sample code for an identical CDR3. The genes are TRBV6-4 and TRBJ2-3, with 13 nucleotides matching TRBD2. V shed 5 bases, J shed 3 bases, and the junction held 2 bases outside the gene matches. This CDR3 is 15 amino acids long. Germline V CDR1 and CDR2: MRHNA, SNTAGT. The chain's CDR3 is CASSLLAGGTDTQYF. CDR3 sequence (DNA): TGTGCCAGCAGTCTACTAGCGGGGGGGACAGATACGCAGTATTTT.

V is TRBV5-4 and J is TRBJ2-7; 9 bases agree with TRBD2. V trimming: 5 bases; J trimming: 2 bases; junction bases outside the gene matches: 5. This CDR3 is built from 14 residues. Germline V gives CDR1 SGHNT, CDR2 YYREEE (reference sequence). CDR3 region: CASSSSGTTYEQYF. CDR3 DNA sequence: TGTGCCAGCAGTTCTAGCGGGACAACCTACGAGCAGTACTTC.

The chain carries TRBV27 and TRBJ1-3; 9 nucleotides agree with TRBD1. There are 18 residues in the CDR3. V was pared by 5 bases and J by 0 bases, with 11 bases of the junction left unmatched. The germline V gene encodes CDR1 MNHEY and CDR2 SMNVEV (reference sequence). In DNA form, the CDR3 reads TGTGCCAGCAGTGCAAGACAGGGGGGCCTTAGCTCTGGAAACACCATATATTTT. Its translation: CASSARQGGLSSGNTIYF.

This chain connects TRBV4-1 to TRBJ1-5; D gene uncertain. Germline loops: CDR1 MGHRA, CDR2 YSYEKL. The length of the CDR3 is 15 residues. Trimming took 0 bases from V and 5 from J, leaving 11 bases between them. The CDR3 protein is CASSQDTGGYQPQHF. The CDR3 DNA is TGCGCCAGCAGCCAAGACACGGGTGGATATCAGCCCCAGCATTTT.

This chain joins TRBV29-1 and TRBJ1-1; maybe TRBD1 (5 bases). Germline V gives CDR1 SQVTM, CDR2 ANQGSEA. The CDR3 contains 11 residues. The V end was cut by 5 bases, the J end by 5 bases, with 9 bases between. CDR3 in DNA: TGCAGCGTTCACAGGAGAACTGAAGCTTTCTTT. It yields the protein CSVHRRTEAFF. The full variable domain, its missing parts supplied by reference TRBV29-1 and TRBJ1-1, is SAVISQKPSRDICQRGTSLTIQCQVDSQVTMMFWYRQQPGQSLTLIATANQGSEATYESGFVIDKFPISRPNLTFSTLTVSNMSPEDSSIYLCSVHRRTEAFFGQGTRLTVV.

The chain links TRBV5-4 to TRBJ2-3; no definite D call. This CDR3 has 12 residues. V lost 0 bases to trimming and J lost 4 bases, with 3 bases between them. Per germline, CDR1 SGHNT and CDR2 YYREEE (reference sequence). CDR3: CASSLVSDTQYF. CDR3 in DNA: TGTGCCAGCAGCTTGGTCTCAGATACGCAGTATTTT.

J is TRBJ2-4 and V is TRBV30, with 8 bases aligning to TRBD2. Germline values: CDR1 GTSNPN, CDR2 SVGIG (reference sequence). This CDR3 has 13 residues. The CDR3 DNA is TGTGCTAGCGGGGCCGGGGCCAAAAACATTCAGTACTTC. Protein product: CASGAGAKNIQYF.

The chain couples TRBV18 to TRBJ1-1, with 8 bases fitting TRBD1. Germline CDR1 KGHSH, CDR2 LQKENI. The junction had 3 bases not matched to a gene; V was cut back by 5 bases and J by 1 base. The CDR3 runs to 14 residues. Here the CDR3 reads CASSTGTGNTEAFF. The CDR3 nucleotides read TGTGCCAGCTCAACCGGGACAGGGAACACTGAAGCTTTCTTT.

V gene TRBV19 combines with J gene TRBJ2-1; D may be TRBD1 (6 bases). The CDR3 consists of 13 residues. Trimming left V 7 bases short and J 8 bases short, with 15 bases between. CDR1 and CDR2 (germline): LNHDA, SQIVND (reference sequence). The CDR3 here is CASTRGRGDEQFF. The DNA for the CDR3 is TGTGCCAGTACCCGAGGCAGGGGCGATGAGCAGTTCTTC.

The chain joins TRBV18 to TRBJ2-7; TRBD1 aligns across 8 bases. Germline V gene lookup returns CDR1 KGHSH and CDR2 LQKENI. Germline trimming cut 9 bases from V and 2 bases from J; bases unmatched to any gene: 6. The CDR3 loop spans 13 amino acids. This CDR3 is CASTGQGAYEQYF. The CDR3 nucleotides are TGTGCCAGTACCGGACAGGGAGCCTACGAGCAGTACTTC. The entire variable domain, with the rest obtained from reference TRBV18 and TRBJ2-7, is as follows: NAGVMQNPRHLVRRRGQEARLRCSPMKGHSHVYWYRQLPEEGLKFMVYLQKENIIDESGMPKERFSAEFPKEGPSILRIQQVVRGDSAAYFCASTGQGAYEQYFGPGTRLTVT.

The chain has TRBV7-9 and TRBJ2-3, with 8 bases lining up with TRBD1. J lost 1 base, V lost 5 bases, and 8 bases had no gene match. The CDR3 is 16 residues long. CDR1 is SEHNR and CDR2 is FQNEAQ in the germline V gene (reference sequence). DNA of the CDR3: TGTGCCAGCAGCCCCAATTGGGGACAGGGCACAGATACGCAGTATTTT. Protein: CASSPNWGQGTDTQYF.

The chain couples TRBV25-1 to TRBJ1-2, with 10 positions matching TRBD1. Germline V gives CDR1 MGHDK, CDR2 SYGVNS. The CDR3 loop spans 13 amino acids. Trimming cost V 9 bases and J 2 bases; bases outside gene matches: 3. CDR3 nucleotide sequence: TGTGCCAGTGGGACAGGGGTGAACTATGGCTACACCTTC. Its translation: CASGTGVNYGYTF.

The V and J genes are TRBV27 and TRBJ1-1, with a possible D match to TRBD1 (6 bases). V was clipped by 6 bases and J by 0 bases, with 17 bases between them. This CDR3 comprises 16 residues. The V gene's germline CDR1 is MNHEY and CDR2 SMNVEV (reference sequence). CDR3 amino acids: CASSLRPGHLNTEAFF. CDR3 coding DNA: TGTGCCAGCAGCCTACGACCGGGACACTTGAACACTGAAGCTTTCTTT.

The chain carries TRBV28 and TRBJ2-7; 7 bases are shared with TRBD1. V dropped 5 bases and J dropped 5; count of bases not matched to a gene: 6. Germline CDR1 and CDR2: MDHEN and SYDVKM. The CDR3 totals 13 residues. The CDR3 region is CASSKQGFHEQYF. CDR3 coding DNA: TGTGCCAGCAGTAAACAGGGGTTCCACGAGCAGTACTTC.

The chain recombines TRBV4-3 with TRBJ2-3, with 12 bases identical to TRBD2. Germline lookup yields CDR1 LGHNA and CDR2 YSLEER. The CDR3 consists of 19 residues. Losses at the gene ends were 0 bases for V and 2 bases for J; bases not matched to a gene: 9. CDR3 nucleotides: TGCGCCAGCAGCCAAGATAGCGGACTAGCGGGATTTAACACAGATACGCAGTATTTT. Protein product: CASSQDSGLAGFNTDTQYF.

Written as DNA, the CDR3 is TGTGCCAGCAGTGTGGGGGGGCAGAACACTGAAGCTTTCTTT. Amino acid sequence: CASSVGGQNTEAFF. The chain combines TRBV28 with TRBJ1-1, with a tentative D call TRBD1 (6 bases). This CDR3 is built from 14 residues. V gave up 5 bases and J gave up 1 base, with 11 bases separating them. From germline, CDR1 is MDHEN and CDR2 SYDVKM.

This clone was seen a single time. The chain employs TRBV28 and TRBJ2-7, with 10 bases aligning to TRBD2. The CDR3 length is 16 residues. Unmatched junction bases numbered 8, after V lost 5 bases and J lost 1 base. Germline V gene lookup returns CDR1 MDHEN and CDR2 SYDVKM. DNA of the CDR3: TGTGCCAGCAGTAGGCCGGGACTAGCGCCTTCCTACGAGCAGTACTTC. It encodes CASSRPGLAPSYEQYF.

The chain is built from TRBV28 and TRBJ2-7; D is uncertain. Per germline, CDR1 MDHEN and CDR2 SYDVKM. The V and J ends lost 3 bases and 4 bases respectively, with 4 bases between them. CDR3 length: 11 residues. CDR3: CASSFAYEQYF. CDR3 sequence (DNA): TGTGCCAGCAGTTTCGCGTACGAGCAGTACTTC. Combining the CDR3 with reference TRBV28 and TRBJ2-7 gives the whole variable domain DVKVTQSSRYLVKRTGEKVFLECVQDMDHENMFWYRQDPGLGLRLIYFSYDVKMKEKGDIPEGYSVSREKKERFSLILESASTNQTSMYLCASSFAYEQYFGPGTRLTVT.

The rearrangement joins TRBV4-1 to TRBJ1-1; D remains ambiguous. The V gene lost 1 base and the J gene lost 2 bases, with 11 bases spanning the gap. This CDR3 is built from 15 residues. Germline V gives CDR1 MGHRA, CDR2 YSYEKL. In DNA, the CDR3 is TGCGCCAGCAGCCAAGGGATCGGGGTTAACACTGAAGCTTTCTTT. Amino acids: CASSQGIGVNTEAFF.

The J gene is TRBJ2-2, the V gene TRBV7-3, with 7 positions matching TRBD1. The CDR3 consists of 15 residues. V was pared by 2 bases and J by 7 bases, with 7 bases of the junction left unmatched. Looked up from germline, CDR1 is SGHTA and CDR2 is FQGTGA. In nucleotides, the CDR3 is TGTGCCAGCAGCTTATTAACAGGGGCGGACGGGGAGCTGTTTTTT. Amino acid sequence: CASSLLTGADGELFF.

The V call is TRBV30, the J call TRBJ2-1; 11 nucleotides match TRBD1. The CDR3 length is 15 residues. Germline values: CDR1 GTSNPN, CDR2 SVGIG (reference sequence). J lost 7 bases, V lost 0 bases, and 5 bases had no gene match. The CDR3 sequence: CAWSVGQGARNEQFF. DNA of the CDR3: TGTGCCTGGAGTGTAGGACAGGGGGCTCGGAATGAGCAGTTCTTC.

The V gene is TRBV2, the J gene TRBJ2-5, with D tentatively TRBD2 (7 bases). CDR1 and CDR2 from the germline V gene are SNHLY and FYNNEI. The V end lost 5 bases, the J end lost 5 bases, and 12 bases lay between the germline ends. This CDR3 has 13 residues. The CDR3 reads CASSRGGAETQYF. In DNA, the CDR3 is TGTGCCAGCAGTAGGGGGGGAGCCGAGACCCAGTACTTC.

V gene TRBV6-5 combines with J gene TRBJ2-7; a possible D gene is TRBD2 (6 bases). Germline V gene sequence: CDR1 MNHEY, CDR2 SVGAGI. Trimming cost V 7 bases and J 6 bases, with 22 bases left between them. This CDR3 region has 15 residues. The CDR3 nucleotides are TGTGCCAGCAAACCGGTCCGGGAGTTCTTAGGCGAGCAGTACTTC. Its translation is CASKPVREFLGEQYF.

This chain connects TRBV10-3 to TRBJ2-1, with 11 nucleotides matching TRBD2. After removal of 6 bases from V and 7 bases from J, the junction contained 8 bases not matched to a gene. CDR1 and CDR2 from the germline V gene are ENHRY and SYGVKD. This CDR3 region has 15 residues. The CDR3 DNA sequence: TGTGCCATCAGGATGACTAGCGGGGTACGAAATGAGCAGTTCTTC. Translating it yields CAIRMTSGVRNEQFF.

The chain couples TRBV5-1 to TRBJ1-1; 8 bases agree with TRBD1. The length of the CDR3 is 14 residues. Germline V CDR1 and CDR2: SGHRS, YFSETQ. V lost 4 bases to trimming and J lost 4 bases; unmatched junction nucleotides: 6. CDR3 coding DNA: TGCGCCAGCAGCCTCAGGGGGCGCGGCACTGAAGCTTTCTTT. Its translation: CASSLRGRGTEAFF.